Presented here are 17 T cell receptor beta chains from one specimen sequenced in a study of blood T cell repertoires in COVID-19 (TCRdb year 2020). The library was made by the immunoSEQ multiplex PCR assay. TCRdb took over this immuneACCESS table, retaining in-frame rearrangements with V and J assigned. Such tables are incomplete; in checked studies, under half of the missing clones stem from an unresolved V gene, and the remainder is unexplained. The sample table shows just over 300,000 clones, and roughly 89% are seen once. The ten largest clones take up 1.8% of the sample. Sequencing input: peripheral blood. These receptors came from a woman in her 30s with COVID-19, enrolled during active disease.

V and J are TRBV7-2 and TRBJ1-5, with 8 bases aligning to TRBD1. Trimming took 2 bases from V and 0 from J; bases not matched to a gene: 6. The germline V gene has CDR1 SGHTA and CDR2 FQGNSA. The CDR3 covers 17 residues. The CDR3 DNA follows: TGTGCCAGCAGCTTAAACAGGGGGGTAGATAGCAATCAGCCCCAGCATTTT. It codes for CASSLNRGVDSNQPQHF.

The chain links TRBV5-1 to TRBJ1-3, with a tentative D call TRBD1 (6 bases). Germline V gene data show CDR1 as SGHRS and CDR2 as YFSETQ. CDR3 length equals 15 residues. The V end lost 0 bases, the J end lost 0 bases, and 7 bases lay between the germline ends. CDR3 in amino acids: CASSLGTDSGNTIYF. The CDR3 coding sequence is TGCGCCAGCAGCTTGGGGACAGACTCTGGAAACACCATATATTTT. Based on the CDR3 plus reference TRBV5-1 and TRBJ1-3, the full variable domain is KAGVTQTPRYLIKTRGQQVTLSCSPISGHRSVSWYQQTPGQGLQFLFEYFSETQRNKGNFPGRFSGRQFSNSRSEMNVSTLELGDSALYLCASSLGTDSGNTIYFGEGSWLTVV.

The sample holds one count of this clone. The CDR3 here is CASSHGLSGEQYV. CDR3 nucleotides: TGTGCCAGCAGCCATGGGCTCTCGGGGGAGCAGTACGTC. The chain combines TRBV11-2 with TRBJ2-7, with D possibly TRBD2 on 5 matching bases. The CDR3 is 13 amino acids. Germline CDR1 SGHAT, CDR2 FQNNGV. Trimming shortened V by 5 bases and J by 7 bases, and 15 bases separated the two germline ends.

The rearrangement joins TRBV7-2 to TRBJ1-5, with unresolved D. CDR3 size: 13 residues. V was clipped by 5 bases and J by 5 bases, with 10 bases between them. The germline gives CDR1 SGHTA, CDR2 FQGNSA. The CDR3 DNA is TGTGCCAGCAGCACAGAATTAGATCAGCCCCAGCATTTT. It yields the protein CASSTELDQPQHF.

In this sample, this clone turned up a few times. This rearrangement joins TRBV2 to TRBJ2-3, with TRBD2 identical over 8 bases. Germline V gene sequence: CDR1 SNHLY, CDR2 FYNNEI. This CDR3 is 16 amino acids long. V was clipped by 6 bases and J by 1 base; unmatched bases: 9. This CDR3 reads CASSAVSGARTDTQYF. In DNA form, the CDR3 reads TGTGCCAGCAGCGCTGTTAGCGGGGCCCGCACAGATACGCAGTATTTT.

V usage is TRBV10-3 and J usage is TRBJ1-5; D uncertain. The CDR3 runs to 16 residues. Trimming removed 8 bases at V and 0 bases at J, with 17 bases between. Germline assignment: CDR1 ENHRY and CDR2 SYGVKD. The CDR3 loop is CAIDLSPGISNQPQHF. The CDR3 DNA reads TGTGCCATCGACTTAAGCCCGGGAATTAGCAATCAGCCCCAGCATTTT.

The chain has TRBV4-1 and TRBJ2-5; 9 positions agree with TRBD2. Looked up from germline, CDR1 is MGHRA and CDR2 is YSYEKL. The J segment lost 0 bases and the V segment lost 1 base, leaving 9 bases of the junction unmatched. The CDR3 is made up of 18 amino acids. The CDR3 protein is CASSQVAAVAGDQETQYF. The DNA for the CDR3 is TGCGCCAGCAGCCAAGTGGCGGCGGTAGCGGGGGACCAAGAGACCCAGTACTTC.

The rearrangement joins TRBV2 to TRBJ2-2; D call uncertain. CDR1 and CDR2 from the germline V gene are SNHLY and FYNNEI. Trimming removed 5 bases at V and 4 bases at J, with 11 bases between. The CDR3 runs to 14 residues. The CDR3 loop reads CASSLGYSTGELFF. The CDR3 nucleotides are TGTGCCAGCAGTCTGGGTTACAGCACCGGGGAGCTGTTTTTT.

The genes are TRBV7-9 and TRBJ1-1, with D maybe TRBD1 (5 bases). The CDR3 is made up of 17 amino acids. V was trimmed by 1 base and J by 2 bases, leaving 17 bases between them. Germline V gives CDR1 SEHNR, CDR2 FQNEAQ (reference sequence). This chain's CDR3 is CASSLGTGPAPNTEAFF. The CDR3, as DNA: TGTGCCAGCAGCTTAGGCACAGGCCCTGCCCCTAACACTGAAGCTTTCTTT.

This clone has a single count. V usage is TRBV5-6 and J usage is TRBJ1-1; D ambiguous. CDR1 is SGHDT and CDR2 is YYEEEE in the germline V gene. CDR3 size: 16 residues. V dropped 0 bases and J dropped 0 bases, with 12 bases sitting between them. CDR3 bases: TGTGCCAGCAGCTTGGTTGGGGAGGGCATGAACACTGAAGCTTTCTTT. Translating it yields CASSLVGEGMNTEAFF.

This clone was counted a single time. The chain employs TRBV10-3 and TRBJ2-5; TRBD1 matches at 7 bases. J was trimmed by 4 bases and V by 0 bases; bases with no gene match: 2. The CDR3 is made up of 14 amino acids. Germline CDR1 ENHRY, CDR2 SYGVKD. The CDR3 reads CAISESTGIETQYF. The CDR3 nucleotides are TGTGCCATCAGTGAGTCGACAGGGATAGAGACCCAGTACTTC.

The chain couples TRBV5-1 to TRBJ1-3, with 8 bases identical to TRBD1. The V gene end was trimmed by 4 bases and the J gene end by 1 base; junction bases not matched to a gene: 10. This CDR3 region has 17 residues. Germline V gene lookup returns CDR1 SGHRS and CDR2 YFSETQ. In DNA, the CDR3 is TGCGCCAGCAGCGCATGGACAGGGCCACCATCTGGAAACACCATATATTTT. The encoded protein is CASSAWTGPPSGNTIYF.

The chain joins TRBV5-6 to TRBJ2-7; TRBD2 might be the D (5 bases). Trimming removed 5 bases at V and 3 bases at J, with 12 bases between. Germline V gene lookup returns CDR1 SGHDT and CDR2 YYEEEE. The CDR3 totals 13 residues. The CDR3 protein is CASSNRGDYEQYV. The CDR3 nucleotides are TGTGCCAGCAGTAACCGGGGAGACTACGAGCAGTACGTC.

A word on this clone: The same CDR3 arises from other DNA sequences in this sample as well. As DNA, the CDR3 is TGTGCCAGCAGCTCTGACAGAAACACTGAAGCTTTCTTT. This encodes CASSSDRNTEAFF. This rearrangement joins TRBV7-3 to TRBJ1-1; tentatively, D is TRBD1 (5 bases). The CDR3 has 13 amino acids. V dropped 4 bases and J dropped 2 bases, with 8 bases sitting between them. The V gene's germline CDR1 is SGHTA and CDR2 FQGTGA. Filled out from reference TRBV7-3 and TRBJ1-1, the complete variable domain reads GAGVSQTPSNKVTEKGKYVELRCDPISGHTALYWYRQSLGQGPEFLIYFQGTGAADDSGLPNDRFFAVRPEGSVSTLKIQRTERGDSAVYLCASSSDRNTEAFFGQGTRLTVV.

The V call is TRBV6-5, the J call TRBJ1-5; D is unclear. Germline V CDR1 and CDR2: MNHEY, SVGAGI. V gave up 10 bases and J gave up 3 bases, with 13 bases separating them. The CDR3 spans 13 residues. The CDR3 nucleotides read TGTGCCACATTACTCGAGCACAATCAGCCCCAGCATTTT. As protein: CATLLEHNQPQHF.

J is TRBJ2-5 and V is TRBV11-3; D might be TRBD1 (8 bases). The CDR3 runs to 14 residues. Germline assignment: CDR1 SGHNT and CDR2 YENEEA. V dropped 5 bases and J dropped 2 bases, with 12 bases sitting between them. This CDR3 is CASSTGGGQETQYF. The CDR3 nucleotides are TGTGCCAGCAGCACAGGGGGGGGTCAAGAGACCCAGTACTTC.

This rearrangement joins TRBV6-5 to TRBJ2-7; the match to TRBD1 covers 10 bases. CDR1 is MNHEY and CDR2 is SVGAGI in the germline V gene. The trim removed 7 bases at V and 1 base at J, leaving 7 bases unmatched. The CDR3 extends over 15 amino acids. The CDR3 DNA sequence: TGTGCCAGCACCAGGGACAGGGGCAATTCCTACGAGCAGTACGTC. Translated: CASTRDRGNSYEQYV.